This is a list of T cell receptor beta chains from one sample in a study of PD-1 blockade in classical Hodgkin lymphoma. Some clones are missing from TCRdb's copy, which holds only in-frame ones; the method was immunoSEQ multiplex PCR. The sample includes around 60,000 clones, approximately 94% seen only once; the top ten take 8%. Material: peripheral blood mononuclear cells (PBMCs), obtained before the fourth cycle of nivolumab. These receptor sequences come from a human donor with classical Hodgkin lymphoma. The CDR3 runs from the conserved cysteine through the conserved F or W. The order of the fields is clone size, V gene, D gene, J gene, CDR3 protein, CDR3 DNA. The D gene is left open where the match is weak. The size field is filled for only some rows; it gives once, few, many or a size class.

>-|TRBV10-1|TRBD2|TRBJ2-1
CASSPGLPTNEQFF
TGCGCCAGCAGCCCGGGACTACCAACCAATGAGCAGTTCTTC
>-|TRBV27|-|TRBJ1-5
CASSLGPLGNQPQHF
TGTGCCAGCAGTTTAGGTCCCTTGGGCAATCAGCCCCAGCATTTT
>-|TRBV6-1|-|TRBJ2-7
CASSVELWRLSSYEQYF
TGTGCCAGCAGTGTGGAACTCTGGCGGCTCAGCTCCTACGAGCAGTACTTC
>-|TRBV11-2|-|TRBJ2-1
CASSLGQGPWEQFF
TGTGCCAGCAGCTTAGGCCAGGGGCCCTGGGAGCAGTTCTTC
>-|TRBV28|-|TRBJ1-5
CASSLFPQGIQPQHF
TGTGCCAGCAGTTTATTCCCGCAGGGGATTCAGCCCCAGCATTTT
>once|TRBV19|TRBD1|TRBJ1-5
CASTATGGGQPQHF
TGTGCCAGTACCGCAACAGGGGGCGGCCAGCCCCAGCATTTT
>-|TRBV7-9|-|TRBJ2-7
CASSSEGHFYEQYF
TGTGCCAGCAGCTCCGAGGGGCATTTTTACGAGCAGTACTTC
>-|TRBV6-5|-|TRBJ1-2
CASSPLGGFGYTF
TGTGCCAGCAGCCCCTTAGGGGGTTTTGGCTACACCTTC
>-|TRBV7-2|-|TRBJ2-7
CASSFQALDEQYF
TGTGCCAGCAGCTTTCAGGCCCTGGACGAGCAGTACTTC
>-|TRBV12-2|-|TRBJ1-4
CASRLGPFGLGEKLFF
TGTGCAAGTCGCTTAGGACCTTTCGGGCTGGGGGAAAAACTGTTTTTT
>-|TRBV7-9|-|TRBJ1-1
CASSLRREAFF
TGTGCCAGCAGCTTACGCCGTGAAGCTTTCTTT
>-|TRBV5-1|TRBD1|TRBJ2-1
CASSSGQGSYNEQFF
TGCGCCAGCAGCTCGGGACAGGGGTCCTACAATGAGCAGTTCTTC
>-|TRBV10-2|-|TRBJ1-2
CASSAISGANYGYTF
TGCGCCAGCAGTGCGATTAGTGGAGCTAACTATGGCTACACCTTC
>-|TRBV7-8|-|TRBJ1-2
CASSRERSSGGYTF
TGTGCCAGCAGCCGAGAGAGAAGTTCGGGTGGCTACACCTTC
>-|TRBV14|-|TRBJ2-1
CASSQRFDEQFF
TGTGCCAGCAGCCAAAGGTTTGATGAGCAGTTCTTC
>-|TRBV6-4|-|TRBJ1-5
CASSDSGFRVLTWQGYSNQPQHF
TGTGCCAGCAGTGACTCAGGGTTTCGCGTTTTAACTTGGCAAGGGTATAGCAATCAGCCCCAGCATTTT
>-|TRBV13|-|TRBJ2-3
CASILRQSSSSDTQYF
TGTGCCAGCATCTTACGGCAGTCGTCGTCTTCAGATACGCAGTATTTT
>-|TRBV6-1|TRBD1|TRBJ1-2
CASSETAGTGYGYTF
TGTGCCAGCAGTGAAACTGCCGGGACAGGCTATGGCTACACCTTC
>-|TRBV5-1|TRBD1|TRBJ2-7
CASSLPGQGDEQYF
TGCGCCAGCAGCTTACCGGGACAGGGCGACGAGCAGTACTTC
>-|TRBV27|-|TRBJ1-5
CASSLRSHQPQHF
TGTGCCAGCAGTTTGCGGAGTCATCAGCCCCAGCATTTT
>-|TRBV27|TRBD2|TRBJ2-3
CASSLWASGRYTDTQYF
TGTGCCAGCAGTTTATGGGCTAGCGGGAGGTACACAGATACGCAGTATTTT
>once|TRBV2|-|TRBJ1-4
CASNPPATNEKLFF
TGTGCCAGCAACCCCCCGGCAACTAATGAAAAACTGTTTTTT
>-|TRBV19|-|TRBJ1-5
CASSMDGEQPQHF
TGTGCCAGTAGTATGGACGGGGAGCAGCCCCAGCATTTT
>-|TRBV28|-|TRBJ2-7
CARYPGTGGTREGEQYF
TGTGCCAGGTACCCCGGGACAGGTGGGACTAGGGAAGGTGAGCAGTACTTC
>-|TRBV5-1|-|TRBJ2-5
CASSLRETQYF
TGCGCCAGCAGCTTGAGGGAGACCCAGTACTTC
>-|TRBV4-1|-|TRBJ1-1
CASSSLKNTEAFF
TGCGCCAGCAGCAGCCTTAAGAACACTGAAGCTTTCTTT
>once|TRBV11-2|-|TRBJ2-1
CASSPGHEQFF
TGTGCCAGCAGCCCCGGCCATGAGCAGTTCTTC
>-|TRBV6-1|TRBD1|TRBJ2-2
CASSSRQGGTGELFF
TGTGCCAGCAGTTCAAGACAGGGGGGCACCGGGGAGCTGTTTTTT
>-|TRBV9|-|TRBJ2-7
CASSVAAGPTYEQYF
TGTGCCAGCAGCGTAGCGGCAGGGCCTACCTACGAGCAGTACTTC
>-|TRBV4-1|-|TRBJ2-5
CASSQATGRFQETQYF
TGCGCCAGCAGCCAAGCCACGGGACGGTTCCAAGAGACCCAGTACTTC
>once|TRBV5-1|-|TRBJ2-3
CASSRTGRLGTDTQYF
TGCGCCAGCAGCAGAACAGGGCGTTTAGGGACAGATACGCAGTATTTT
>-|TRBV5-6|TRBD1|TRBJ2-7
CASSPRDRVDEQYF
TGTGCCAGCAGCCCCCGGGACAGGGTGGACGAGCAGTACTTC
>-|TRBV5-4|-|TRBJ2-7
CASSFGGYEQYF
TGTGCCAGCAGCTTTGGGGGTTACGAGCAGTACTTC
>-|TRBV27|TRBD1|TRBJ1-1
CASSLSGTGLEAFF
TGTGCCAGCAGTTTATCAGGGACAGGGCTTGAAGCTTTCTTT
>-|TRBV2|-|TRBJ2-3
CASRLVGGTQYF
TGTGCCAGCAGGCTTGTGGGGGGTACGCAGTATTTT
>-|TRBV4-1|-|TRBJ1-6
CASSQAPGRGLNSPLHF
TGCGCCAGCAGCCAAGCTCCCGGGAGGGGTCTAAATTCACCCCTCCACTTT
>-|TRBV5-1|TRBD1|TRBJ2-3
CASSLVGTGPSTDTQYF
TGCGCCAGCAGCTTGGTCGGGACAGGACCTAGCACAGATACGCAGTATTTT
>-|TRBV28|-|TRBJ2-7
CASSWSLTAYEQYF
TGTGCCAGCAGTTGGAGTCTCACGGCCTACGAGCAGTACTTC
>-|TRBV21-1|-|TRBJ2-7
CASSRLAGDYEQYF
TGTGCCAGCAGCCGACTAGCGGGAGACTACGAGCAGTACTTC
>once|TRBV18|-|TRBJ2-7
CASSPGFGVSYEQYF
TGTGCCAGCTCACCGGGTTTCGGGGTTTCCTACGAGCAGTACTTC
>-|TRBV9|-|TRBJ1-4
CASSVEDGPPRNEKLFF
TGTGCCAGCAGCGTAGAGGACGGCCCCCCGAGGAATGAAAAACTGTTTTTT